Following are 9 T cell receptor beta chains from one sample sequenced in a study of blood T cell repertoires in COVID-19. Libraries were prepared by immunoSEQ multiplex PCR; TCRdb keeps only in-frame clonotypes and omits some of them. The sample consists of about 190,000 clones, under 90% of them appearing once. The sample was peripheral blood. The receptors here all came from a human donor in a cohort sampled during active COVID-19.

This chain uses TRBV30 with TRBJ2-2, with no clear D. V dropped 3 bases and J dropped 0 bases, with 5 bases sitting between them. CDR1 is GTSNPN, CDR2 SVGIG, per germline (reference sequence). This CDR3 is 13 amino acids long. This chain's CDR3 is CAWRRTNTGELFF. The CDR3 DNA follows: TGTGCCTGGAGGAGAACGAACACCGGGGAGCTGTTTTTT.

CDR3 residues: CASSLPPGEQFF. The CDR3 DNA sequence: TGTGCCAGCAGTTTACCCCCGGGTGAGCAGTTCTTC. This rearrangement joins TRBV12-3 or TRBV12-4 to TRBJ2-1; D gene uncertain. V lost 2 bases to trimming and J lost 9 bases, with 8 bases between them. CDR3 length equals 12 residues.

This CDR3 reads CASSLGARGQVRKGGYTF. The CDR3 DNA reads TGTGCCAGCAGTTTAGGGGCTCGGGGACAGGTTCGAAAGGGTGGCTACACCTTC. The chain carries TRBV28 and TRBJ1-2, with 8 positions matching TRBD1. J was trimmed by 7 bases and V by 2 bases; bases with no gene match: 18. Looked up from germline, CDR1 is MDHEN and CDR2 is SYDVKM. This CDR3 comprises 18 residues.

The chain links TRBV24-1 to TRBJ1-5, with D possibly matching TRBD1 (5 bases). The CDR3 length is 14 residues. Trimming stripped 7 bases from V and 3 bases from J, with 12 bases between. CDR1 KGHDR and CDR2 SFDVKD come from the germline V gene. The CDR3 sequence is CATSQTGNNQPQHF. In DNA, the CDR3 is TGTGCCACCAGCCAAACAGGTAACAATCAGCCCCAGCATTTT.

The rearrangement links TRBV2 to TRBJ1-5; D is uncertain. The CDR3 runs to 15 residues. CDR1 and CDR2 (germline): SNHLY, FYNNEI. Deletions cut 4 bases from V and 7 bases from J, with 17 bases between. This CDR3 reads CASSGADDISQPQHF. The CDR3 DNA is TGTGCCAGCAGTGGGGCAGACGATATAAGCCAGCCCCAGCATTTT.

This sequence joins TRBV24-1 and TRBJ1-4, with TRBD1 matching 8 bases. CDR3 size: 17 residues. With V trimmed by 0 bases and J by 4 bases, 6 bases remained unmatched. From germline, CDR1 is KGHDR and CDR2 SFDVKD. This CDR3 is CATSDLIPGTGNEKLFF. The CDR3 DNA is TGTGCCACCAGTGATTTGATTCCCGGGACAGGTAATGAAAAACTGTTTTTT.

The V call is TRBV3-1 (or the pseudogene TRBV3-2), the J call TRBJ2-3; D is unresolved. Between the trimmed V and J ends, which lost 4 bases and 1 base, there was a span of 6 bases. This CDR3 spans 13 amino acids. CDR1 LGHDT and CDR2 YNNKEL come from the germline V gene (reference sequence). In DNA form, the CDR3 reads TGTGCCAGCAGCCGTTCGGGCACAGATACGCAGTATTTT. It codes for CASSRSGTDTQYF.

The CDR3 DNA is TGTGCCAGCAGCTTAACAGCCGATGAAAAACTGTTTTTT. Translated, it gives CASSLTADEKLFF. The rearrangement uses TRBV7-9 and TRBJ1-4; D is undetermined. CDR3 size: 13 residues. Trimming left V 2 bases short and J 6 bases short, with 7 bases between. CDR1 and CDR2 from the germline V gene are SEHNR and FQNEAQ (reference sequence).

The chain couples TRBV7-8 to TRBJ2-1, with 8 bases fitting TRBD1. Germline trimming cut 4 bases from V and 0 bases from J; bases unmatched to any gene: 2. Germline CDR1 SGHVS, CDR2 FQNEAQ. The length of the CDR3 is 15 residues. The chain's CDR3 is CASSSQGASYNEQFF. The CDR3 region has the DNA TGTGCCAGCAGCTCTCAGGGGGCCTCCTACAATGAGCAGTTCTTC. The full variable domain, its missing parts supplied by reference TRBV7-8 and TRBJ2-1, is GAGVSQSPRYKVAKRGQDVALRCDPISGHVSLFWYQQALGQGPEFLTYFQNEAQLDKSGLPSDRFFAERPEGSVSTLKIQRTQQEDSAVYLCASSSQGASYNEQFFGPGTRLTVL.